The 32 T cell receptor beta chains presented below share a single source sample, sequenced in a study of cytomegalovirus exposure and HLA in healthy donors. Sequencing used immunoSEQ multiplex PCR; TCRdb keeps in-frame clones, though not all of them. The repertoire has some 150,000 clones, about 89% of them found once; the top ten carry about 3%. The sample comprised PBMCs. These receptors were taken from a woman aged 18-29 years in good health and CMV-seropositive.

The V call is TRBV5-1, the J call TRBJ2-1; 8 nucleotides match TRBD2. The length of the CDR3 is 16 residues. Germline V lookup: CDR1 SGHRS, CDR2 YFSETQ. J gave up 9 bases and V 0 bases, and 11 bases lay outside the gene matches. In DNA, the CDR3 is TGCGCCAGCAGCTTGGGGCTAAGTGAGCGGGAGCGTGAGCAGTTCTTC. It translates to CASSLGLSEREREQFF.

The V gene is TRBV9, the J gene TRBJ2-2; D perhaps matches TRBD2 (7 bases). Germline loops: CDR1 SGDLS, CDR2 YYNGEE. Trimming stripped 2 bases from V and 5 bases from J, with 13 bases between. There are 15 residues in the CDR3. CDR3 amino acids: CASSVAGARTGELFF. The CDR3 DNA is TGTGCCAGCAGCGTCGCGGGGGCAAGAACCGGGGAGCTGTTTTTT.

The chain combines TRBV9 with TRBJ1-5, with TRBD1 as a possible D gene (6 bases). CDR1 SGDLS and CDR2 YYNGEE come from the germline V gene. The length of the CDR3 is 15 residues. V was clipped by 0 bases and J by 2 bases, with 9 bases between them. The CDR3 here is CASSVGPGGNQPQHF. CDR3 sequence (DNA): TGTGCCAGCAGCGTAGGTCCAGGGGGCAATCAGCCCCAGCATTTT.

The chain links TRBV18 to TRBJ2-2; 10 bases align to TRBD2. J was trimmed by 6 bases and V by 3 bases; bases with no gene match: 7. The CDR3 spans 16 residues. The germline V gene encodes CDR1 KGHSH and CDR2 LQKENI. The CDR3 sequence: CASSPASGRAAGELFF. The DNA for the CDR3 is TGTGCCAGCTCACCTGCAAGCGGGAGGGCGGCCGGGGAGCTGTTTTTT.

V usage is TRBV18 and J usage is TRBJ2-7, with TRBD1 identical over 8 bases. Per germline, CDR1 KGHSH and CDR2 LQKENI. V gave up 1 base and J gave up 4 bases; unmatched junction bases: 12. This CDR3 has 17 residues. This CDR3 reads CASSPRTPGQGAYEQYF. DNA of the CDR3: TGTGCCAGCTCACCACGTACACCCGGGCAGGGGGCTTACGAGCAGTACTTC.

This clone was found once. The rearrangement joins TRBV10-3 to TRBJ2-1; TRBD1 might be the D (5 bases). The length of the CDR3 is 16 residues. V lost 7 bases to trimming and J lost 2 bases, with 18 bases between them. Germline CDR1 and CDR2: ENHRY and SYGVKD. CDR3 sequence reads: CAINSRVQATYNEQFF. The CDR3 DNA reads TGTGCCATCAATAGCCGGGTACAGGCTACCTACAATGAGCAGTTCTTC.

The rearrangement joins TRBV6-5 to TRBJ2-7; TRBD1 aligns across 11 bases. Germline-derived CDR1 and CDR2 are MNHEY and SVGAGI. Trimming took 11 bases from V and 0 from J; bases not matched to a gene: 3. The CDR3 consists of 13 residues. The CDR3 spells CAGGTGGSYEQYF. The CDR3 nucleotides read TGTGCCGGGGGGACAGGGGGCTCCTACGAGCAGTACTTC.

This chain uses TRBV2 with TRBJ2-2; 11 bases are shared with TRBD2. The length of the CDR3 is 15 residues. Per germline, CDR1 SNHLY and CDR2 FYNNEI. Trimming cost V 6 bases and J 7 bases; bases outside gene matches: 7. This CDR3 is CASRMTSGKIGELFF. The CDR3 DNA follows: TGTGCCAGCAGAATGACTAGCGGGAAGATCGGGGAGCTGTTTTTT.

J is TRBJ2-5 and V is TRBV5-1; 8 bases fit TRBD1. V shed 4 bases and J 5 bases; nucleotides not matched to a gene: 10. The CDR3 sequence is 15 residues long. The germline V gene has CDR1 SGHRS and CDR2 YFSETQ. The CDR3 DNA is TGCGCCAGCAGCGCGTGGACAGGGAATTCGGAGACCCAGTACTTC. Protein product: CASSAWTGNSETQYF.

CDR3 sequence (DNA): TGTGCCAGCACTGACAGGGCGCCCTTATTAGCCAAAAACATTCAGTACTTC. It translates to CASTDRAPLLAKNIQYF. The chain carries TRBV2 and TRBJ2-4; 7 positions agree with TRBD1. CDR3 length: 17 amino acids. V lost 7 bases to trimming and J lost 0 bases; unmatched junction nucleotides: 12. In germline, CDR1 is SNHLY, CDR2 FYNNEI.

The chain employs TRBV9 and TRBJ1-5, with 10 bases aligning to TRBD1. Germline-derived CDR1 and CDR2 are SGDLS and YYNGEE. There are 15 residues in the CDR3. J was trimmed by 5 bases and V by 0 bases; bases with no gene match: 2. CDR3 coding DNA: TGTGCCAGCAGCGTAGGAGGGACAGGGGATCAGCCCCAGCATTTT. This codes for CASSVGGTGDQPQHF.

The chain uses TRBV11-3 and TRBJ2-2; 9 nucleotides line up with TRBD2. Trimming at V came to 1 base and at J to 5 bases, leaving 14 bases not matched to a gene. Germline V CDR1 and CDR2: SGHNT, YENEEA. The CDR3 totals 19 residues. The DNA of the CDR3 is TGTGCCAGCAGCTTAGCCGGGGGGGTCCTAGCGGGAAGGACCGGGGAGCTGTTTTTT. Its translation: CASSLAGGVLAGRTGELFF.

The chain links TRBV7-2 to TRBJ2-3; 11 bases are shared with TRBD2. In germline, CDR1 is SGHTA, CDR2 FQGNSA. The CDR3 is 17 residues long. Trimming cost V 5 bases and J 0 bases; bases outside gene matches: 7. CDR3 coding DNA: TGTGCCAGCAGCCAAAAGGGACTAGCGGATAGCACAGATACGCAGTATTTT. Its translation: CASSQKGLADSTDTQYF.

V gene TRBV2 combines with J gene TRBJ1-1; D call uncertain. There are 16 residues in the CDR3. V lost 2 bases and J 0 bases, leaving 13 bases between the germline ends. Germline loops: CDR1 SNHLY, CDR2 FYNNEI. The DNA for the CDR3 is TGTGCCAGCAGTGAAACGGCCCAGGCATTGAACACTGAAGCTTTCTTT. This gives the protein CASSETAQALNTEAFF.

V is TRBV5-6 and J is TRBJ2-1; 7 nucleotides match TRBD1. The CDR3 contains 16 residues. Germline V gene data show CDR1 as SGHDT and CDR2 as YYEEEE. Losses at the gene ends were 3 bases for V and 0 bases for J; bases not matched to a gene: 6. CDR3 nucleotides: TGTGCCAGCAGCTCATCGTACAGGGGCTCCTACAATGAGCAGTTCTTC. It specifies CASSSSYRGSYNEQFF.

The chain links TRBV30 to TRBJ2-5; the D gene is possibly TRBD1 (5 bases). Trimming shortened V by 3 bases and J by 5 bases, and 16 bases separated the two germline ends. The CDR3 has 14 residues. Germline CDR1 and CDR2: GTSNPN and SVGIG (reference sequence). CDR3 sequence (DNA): TGTGCCTGGAGACCTCAGGGTGCGTATGAGACCCAGTACTTC. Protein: CAWRPQGAYETQYF.

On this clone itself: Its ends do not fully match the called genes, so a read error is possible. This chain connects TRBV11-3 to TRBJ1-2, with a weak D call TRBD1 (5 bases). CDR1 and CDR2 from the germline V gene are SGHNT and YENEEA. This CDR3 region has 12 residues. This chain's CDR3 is CASSLSTATHFF. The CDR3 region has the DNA TGTGCCAGCAGCTTGTCGACAGCCACCCACTTCTTC. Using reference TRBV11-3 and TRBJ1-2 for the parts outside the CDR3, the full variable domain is EAGVVQSPRYKIIEKKQPVAFWCNPISGHNTLYWYLQNLGQGPELLIRYENEEAVDDSQLPKDRFSAERLKGVDSTLKIQPAELGDSAVYLCASSLSTATHFFGSGTRLTVV.

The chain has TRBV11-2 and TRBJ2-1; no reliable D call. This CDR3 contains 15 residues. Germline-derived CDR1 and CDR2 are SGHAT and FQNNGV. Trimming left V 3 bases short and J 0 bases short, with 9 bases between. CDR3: CASSFSLSSYNEQFF. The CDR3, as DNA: TGTGCCAGCAGCTTTTCCCTGAGCTCCTACAATGAGCAGTTCTTC.

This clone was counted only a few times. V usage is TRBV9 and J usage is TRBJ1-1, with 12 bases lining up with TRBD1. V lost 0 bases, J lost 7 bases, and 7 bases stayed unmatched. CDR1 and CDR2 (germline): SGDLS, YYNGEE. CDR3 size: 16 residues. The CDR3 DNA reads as TGTGCCAGCAGCGTAGGGTTGGGACAGGGGGCAGATGAAGCTTTCTTT. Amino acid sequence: CASSVGLGQGADEAFF.

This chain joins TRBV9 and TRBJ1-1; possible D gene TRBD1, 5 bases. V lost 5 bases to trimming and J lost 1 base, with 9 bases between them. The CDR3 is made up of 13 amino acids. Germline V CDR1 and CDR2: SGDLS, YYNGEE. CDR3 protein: CASRGETNTEAFF. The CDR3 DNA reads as TGTGCCAGCAGAGGGGAAACGAACACTGAAGCTTTCTTT. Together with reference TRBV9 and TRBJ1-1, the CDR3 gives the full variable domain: DSGVTQTPKHLITATGQRVTLRCSPRSGDLSVYWYQQSLDQGLQFLIQYYNGEERAKGNILERFSAQQFPDLHSELNLSSLELGDSALYFCASRGETNTEAFFGQGTRLTVV.

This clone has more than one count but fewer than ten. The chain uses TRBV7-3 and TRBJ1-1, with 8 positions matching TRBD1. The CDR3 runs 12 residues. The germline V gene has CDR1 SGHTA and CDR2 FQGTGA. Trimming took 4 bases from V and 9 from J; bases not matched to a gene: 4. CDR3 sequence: CASSSRTGKAFF. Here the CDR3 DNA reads TGTGCCAGCAGCTCTCGGACAGGGAAAGCTTTCTTT.

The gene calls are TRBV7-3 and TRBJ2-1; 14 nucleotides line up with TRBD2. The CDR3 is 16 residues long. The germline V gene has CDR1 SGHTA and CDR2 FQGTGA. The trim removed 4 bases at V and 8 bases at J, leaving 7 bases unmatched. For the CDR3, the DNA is TGTGCCAGCAGCTGGGGACTAGCGGGAGAGAGGGATGAGCAGTTCTTC. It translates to CASSWGLAGERDEQFF. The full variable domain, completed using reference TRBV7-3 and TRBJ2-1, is GAGVSQTPSNKVTEKGKYVELRCDPISGHTALYWYRQSLGQGPEFLIYFQGTGAADDSGLPNDRFFAVRPEGSVSTLKIQRTERGDSAVYLCASSWGLAGERDEQFFGPGTRLTVL.

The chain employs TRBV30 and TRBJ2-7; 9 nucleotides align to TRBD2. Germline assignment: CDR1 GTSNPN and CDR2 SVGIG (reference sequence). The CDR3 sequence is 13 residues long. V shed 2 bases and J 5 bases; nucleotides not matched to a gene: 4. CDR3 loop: CAWSRSGRNEQYF. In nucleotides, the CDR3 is TGTGCCTGGAGTAGGAGCGGGAGGAACGAGCAGTACTTC.

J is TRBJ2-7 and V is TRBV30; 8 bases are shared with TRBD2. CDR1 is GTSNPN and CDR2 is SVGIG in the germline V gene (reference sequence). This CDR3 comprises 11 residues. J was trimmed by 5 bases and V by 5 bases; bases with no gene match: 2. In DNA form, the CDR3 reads TGTGCCTGGGGACTAGCAAACGAGCAGTACTTC. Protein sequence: CAWGLANEQYF.

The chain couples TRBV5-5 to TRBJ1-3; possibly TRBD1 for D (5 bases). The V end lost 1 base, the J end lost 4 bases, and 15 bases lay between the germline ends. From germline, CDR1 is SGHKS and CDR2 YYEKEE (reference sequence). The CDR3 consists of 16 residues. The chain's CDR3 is CASSLLGVGEGNTIYF. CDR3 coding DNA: TGTGCCAGCAGCTTGTTAGGGGTTGGTGAAGGAAACACCATATATTTT.

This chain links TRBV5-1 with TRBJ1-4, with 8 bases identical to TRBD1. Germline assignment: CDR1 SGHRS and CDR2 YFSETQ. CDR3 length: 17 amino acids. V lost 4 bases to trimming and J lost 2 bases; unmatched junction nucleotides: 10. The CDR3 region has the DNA TGCGCCAGCAGCGCGCACAGGGGGACGTGGACTAATGAAAAACTGTTTTTT. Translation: CASSAHRGTWTNEKLFF.

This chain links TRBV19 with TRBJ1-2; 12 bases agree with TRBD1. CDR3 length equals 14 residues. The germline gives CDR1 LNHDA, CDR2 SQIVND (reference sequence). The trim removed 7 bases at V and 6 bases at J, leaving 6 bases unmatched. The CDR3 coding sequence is TGTGCCAGTACTCGGGACAGGGGGCAGGATGGCTACACCTTC. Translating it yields CASTRDRGQDGYTF.

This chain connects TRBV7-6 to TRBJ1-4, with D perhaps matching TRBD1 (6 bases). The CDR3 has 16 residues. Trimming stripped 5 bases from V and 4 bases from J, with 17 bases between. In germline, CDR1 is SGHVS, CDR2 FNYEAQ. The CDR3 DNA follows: TGTGCCAGCAGCCCCAGGTTAGAGGGGGATAATGAAAAACTGTTTTTT. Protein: CASSPRLEGDNEKLFF.

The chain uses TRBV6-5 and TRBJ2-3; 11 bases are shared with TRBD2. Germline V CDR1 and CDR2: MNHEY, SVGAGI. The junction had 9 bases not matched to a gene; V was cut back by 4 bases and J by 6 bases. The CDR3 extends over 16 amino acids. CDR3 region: CASSSSSGRGRDTQYF. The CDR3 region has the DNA TGTGCCAGCAGTTCGAGTAGCGGGAGGGGCCGGGATACGCAGTATTTT.

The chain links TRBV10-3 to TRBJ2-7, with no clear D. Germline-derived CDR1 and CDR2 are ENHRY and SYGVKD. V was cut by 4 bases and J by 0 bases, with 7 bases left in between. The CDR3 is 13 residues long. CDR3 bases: TGTGCCATCAGTGGAGGCAGCTCCTACGAGCAGTACTTC. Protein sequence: CAISGGSSYEQYF.

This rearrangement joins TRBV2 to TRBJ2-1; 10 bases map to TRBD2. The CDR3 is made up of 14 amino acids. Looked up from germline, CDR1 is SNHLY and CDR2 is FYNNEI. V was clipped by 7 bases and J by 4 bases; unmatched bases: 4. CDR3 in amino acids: CASKTSGVYNEQFF. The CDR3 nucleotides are TGTGCCAGCAAAACTAGCGGGGTTTACAATGAGCAGTTCTTC.

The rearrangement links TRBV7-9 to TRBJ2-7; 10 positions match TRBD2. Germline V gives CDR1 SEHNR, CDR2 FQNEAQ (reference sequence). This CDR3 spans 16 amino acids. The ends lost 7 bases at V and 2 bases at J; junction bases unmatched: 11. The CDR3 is CASTKTGLARTYEQYF. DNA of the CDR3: TGTGCCAGCACCAAAACGGGACTAGCGCGTACCTACGAGCAGTACTTC.